This TCR beta chain derives from a study of shared clonotypes between healthy human individuals. In the case of this clone: Antigen specificity is unknown.

Healthy HIV-negative adults without recent acute infections or vaccinations served as donors. Genomic DNA of unsorted samples came from around 84 million PBMCs. Study observations and caveats: With few donors, the genetic and exposure-history diversity represented was limited.

The CDR3 has 15 residues. V was shortened by 4 bases and J by 4 bases, with 14 bases between the two germline ends. CDR1 and CDR2 from the germline V gene are SGHAT and FQNNGV. The assay was immunoSEQ multiplex PCR, and TCRdb's table has in-frame clones only and misses some. Of roughly 490,000 clones in the sample, roughly 85% were seen once. The chain employs TRBV11-2 and TRBJ2-1; D uncertain. The TCR comes from a woman in her thirties or forties in good health. Some clones in this sample may be carry-over from other donors' samples. The specimen sequenced was PBMCs. As DNA, the CDR3 is TGTGCCAGCAGCTATACTAACGCCGTTTACAATGAGCAGTTCTTC. The encoded protein is CASSYTNAVYNEQFF.